This T cell receptor (beta chain) was sequenced for a study of response to subunit inactivated influenza vaccine. TCRdb redid the calling of the RT-PCR reads with MiXCR, one entry per CDR3 protein. The table records about 480,000 distinct CDR3 sequences, around 25% of them present only once. There are 15 residues in the CDR3. After removal of 6 bases from V and 5 bases from J, the junction contained 8 bases not matched to a gene. CDR1 and CDR2 from the germline V gene are MNHEY and SMNVEV (reference sequence). The sample here was CD4+ T cells sorted from PBMCs, taken more than 4 days after vaccination. The chain employs TRBV27 and TRBJ2-2; 8 bases align to TRBD1. The TCR was taken from a man in his fifties who received an inactivated influenza vaccine. In nucleotides, the CDR3 is TGTGCCAGCAGGCGGGACAGGCTAGAAACCGGGGAGCTGTTTTTT. It codes for CASRRDRLETGELFF.